This T cell receptor beta chain emerged from a study of beta chain features in type 1 diabetes. Background on the study: Cells sorted and examined across all samples totaled 85 million to 110 million. Study results and limitations: Although PCR might favor shorter templates, it would do so equally in patients and controls.

Every donor had blood drawn once into heparin, 90 to 150 mL on average. Reverse transcribing all isolated RNA meant expressed TCRB transcripts were sequenced. The table came from immunoSEQ multiplex PCR; TCRdb's copy has only in-frame clones and leaves some out. The sample gives 200,000 to 250,000 clones, roughly 9.6% of which show up once; 0.03% to 0.035% is in the top ten. This clone has only a few counts. Its target is not known. The CDR3 is made up of 13 amino acids. Germline CDR1 reads SEHNR; CDR2 reads FQNEAQ (reference sequence). V dropped 1 base and J dropped 5 bases, with 6 bases sitting between them.

The V call is TRBV7-9, the J call TRBJ1-5; D unresolved. This sequence originates from a young woman in good health. Sequenced sample: naive CD4+ T cells from blood. As DNA, the CDR3 is TGTGCCAGCAGCTTAGAACCGGATCAGCCCCAGCATTTT. Its translation: CASSLEPDQPQHF.